The sequence of this T cell receptor (beta chain) was determined in a study of blood T cells in healthy people across ages. Overall study findings and caveats: TCR beta diversity, measured per million T cells, fell in a roughly linear way with age. Naive CD4+ cell counts and diversity both ran higher in long-lived than in aged donors.

This clonotype was seen only a few times. Antigen unknown. Primers used in a second PCR of about 6 to 11 cycles were a sample-barcoded 5' primer and a J-beta primer mix. TCRdb ran MiXCR on the 5' RACE reads and lists one entry per CDR3 protein. The sample has 700,000 to 850,000 distinct CDR3 sequences; about 48% are singletons. Germline CDR1 reads SGHTA; CDR2 reads FQGNSA. CDR3 size: 16 residues. V shed 1 base, J shed 5 bases, and the junction held 4 bases outside the gene matches. This TCR was sampled from a man at least 80 years old in good health. The chain carries TRBV7-2 and TRBJ2-4; the match to TRBD2 covers 11 bases. The sequenced sample consisted of blood. CDR3 DNA: TGTGCCAGCAGCTTAGGAATAGCGGGAGGGGAAAACATTCAGTACTTC. Encoded protein: CASSLGIAGGENIQYF.